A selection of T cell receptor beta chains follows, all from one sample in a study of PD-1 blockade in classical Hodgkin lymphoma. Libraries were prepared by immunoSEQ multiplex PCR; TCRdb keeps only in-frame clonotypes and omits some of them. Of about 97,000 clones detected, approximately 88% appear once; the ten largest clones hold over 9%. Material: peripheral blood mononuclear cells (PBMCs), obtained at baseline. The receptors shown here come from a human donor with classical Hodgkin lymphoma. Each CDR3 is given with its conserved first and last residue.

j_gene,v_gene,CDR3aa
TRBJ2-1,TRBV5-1,CASTGGGGGTTDEQFF
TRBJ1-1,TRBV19,CASRRNTEAFF
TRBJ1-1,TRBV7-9,CASSPQGGETEAFF
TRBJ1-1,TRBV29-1,CSVVTSTEAFF
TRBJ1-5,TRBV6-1,CASSEVQPQHF
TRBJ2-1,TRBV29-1,CSAGPSARIQYNEQFF
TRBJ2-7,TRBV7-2,CASSQWGNRGGEQYF
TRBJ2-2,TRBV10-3,CAIKAAGGTGELFF
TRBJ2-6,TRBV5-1,CASSPLGGSGANVLTF
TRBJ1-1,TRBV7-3,CASSLTAAVNTEAFF
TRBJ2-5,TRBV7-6,CASSQRRGGLSQETQYF
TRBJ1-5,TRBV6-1,CASRGGGGSNQPQHF
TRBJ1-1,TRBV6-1,CASQLVIMNTEAFF
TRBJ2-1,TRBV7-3,CASSLPRISWEDEQFF
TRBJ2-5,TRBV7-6,CASSLPGPTAGTQYF
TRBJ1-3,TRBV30,CACQTISGNTIYF
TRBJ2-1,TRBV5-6,CASSRWAGGLNEQFF
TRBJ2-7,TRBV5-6,CASSLPGTGGTYEQYF
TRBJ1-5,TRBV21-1,CASSKGGPVFAYSNQPQHF
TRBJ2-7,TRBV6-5,CASSLASGNKQYF
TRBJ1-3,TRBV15,CATSRGTGGNTIYF
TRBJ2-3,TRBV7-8,CASSLGTGDTQYF
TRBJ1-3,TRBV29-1,CSVEAGGGNTIYF
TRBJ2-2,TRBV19,CASSILAGGHTGELFF
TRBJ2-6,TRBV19,CASSSRGQIPLSGANVLTF
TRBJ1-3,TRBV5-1,CASSFTGEDTIYF
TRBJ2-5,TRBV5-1,CASSPEGRTQETQYF
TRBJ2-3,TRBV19,CASSPLAANSDTQYF
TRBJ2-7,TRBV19,CASSTLQGAPSGEQYF
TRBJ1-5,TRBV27,CASRTGLGSQPQHF
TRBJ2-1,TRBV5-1,CASSPSPGGKQFF
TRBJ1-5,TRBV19,CASSLVRPSNQPQHF
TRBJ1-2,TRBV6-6,CASRPTGFEDGYTF
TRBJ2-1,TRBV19,CATLAGGGTYNEQFF
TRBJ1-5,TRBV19,CASTEGLGPQHF
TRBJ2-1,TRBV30,CAWSGAGASYNEQFF
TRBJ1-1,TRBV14,CASSQGTPGGDTEAFF
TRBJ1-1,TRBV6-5,CASSWERGSTEAFF
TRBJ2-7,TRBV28,CASSGQGSGSYEQYF
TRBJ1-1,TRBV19,CASTVQGIDTEAFF
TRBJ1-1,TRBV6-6,CASSYSGGPEAFF
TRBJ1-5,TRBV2,CASSGQGAQPQHF
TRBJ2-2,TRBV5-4,CASSFLAGAAWATGELFF
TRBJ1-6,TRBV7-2,CASSIQRDLPLHF
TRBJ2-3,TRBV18,CASSAGSRADTQYF
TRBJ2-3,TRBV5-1,CASSWTGGGTDTQYF
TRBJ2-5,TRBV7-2,CASRTPDQETQYF
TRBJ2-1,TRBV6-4,CASSVDWGTNEQFF
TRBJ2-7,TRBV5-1,CASSFPGQGSHEQYF